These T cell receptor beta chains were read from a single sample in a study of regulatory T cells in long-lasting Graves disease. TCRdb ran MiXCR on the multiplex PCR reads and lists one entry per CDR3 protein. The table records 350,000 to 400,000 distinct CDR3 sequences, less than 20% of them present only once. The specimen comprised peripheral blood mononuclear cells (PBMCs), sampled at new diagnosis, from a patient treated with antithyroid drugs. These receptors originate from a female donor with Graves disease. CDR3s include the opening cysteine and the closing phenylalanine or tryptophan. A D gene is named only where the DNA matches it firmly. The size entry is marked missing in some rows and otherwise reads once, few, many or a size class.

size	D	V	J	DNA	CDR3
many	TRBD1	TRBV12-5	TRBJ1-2	TGTGCTAGTGGTTTGCTCCTTTTCGGACAGGGGGCAAGTGGCTACACCTTC	CASGLLLFGQGASGYTF
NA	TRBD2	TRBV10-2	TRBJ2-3	TGCGCCAGCAGTGAGGGGACTAGCGGGGGAGGCACAGATACGCAGTATTTT	CASSEGTSGGGTDTQYF
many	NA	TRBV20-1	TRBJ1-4	TGCAGTGCTGAAGACCTTGCAACTAATGAAAAACTGTTTTTT	CSAEDLATNEKLFF
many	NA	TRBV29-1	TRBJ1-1	TGCAGCGTTGATTTGTACACTGAAGCTTCCTTT	CSVDLYTEASF
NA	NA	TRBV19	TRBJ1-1	TGTGCCAGTAGCCGGGGATCGTCACCCGAAGCTTTCTTT	CASSRGSSPEAFF
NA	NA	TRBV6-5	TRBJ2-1	TGTGCCAGCAGTTACTCGCCAGGCCAGCAGTCTTACAATGAGCAGTTCTTC	CASSYSPGQQSYNEQFF
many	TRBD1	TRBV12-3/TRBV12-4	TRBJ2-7	TGTGCCAGCAGTTTGGGGGACAGGCCGAACTACGAGCAGTACTTC	CASSLGDRPNYEQYF
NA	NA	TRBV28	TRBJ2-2	TGTGCCAGCAGTTTTGTGGACCGATACACCGGGGAGCTGTTTTTT	CASSFVDRYTGELFF
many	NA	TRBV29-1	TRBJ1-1	TGCAGCGCCCGGGGGGGATACAGTGACACTGAAGCTTTCTTT	CSARGGYSDTEAFF
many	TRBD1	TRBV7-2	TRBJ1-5	TGTGCCAGCAGCTTGACCGGGACAGGGGTCCAGCCCCAGCATTTT	CASSLTGTGVQPQHF
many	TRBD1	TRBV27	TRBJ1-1	TGTGCCAGCATAAAGGGACAGGGAGCGAGCACTGAAGCTTTCTTT	CASIKGQGASTEAFF
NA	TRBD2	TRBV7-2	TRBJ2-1	TGTGCCAGCAGCTTGGCTAGCGGGAGCTCCAATGAGCAGTTCTTC	CASSLASGSSNEQFF
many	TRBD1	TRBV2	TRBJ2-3	TGTGCCAGCAGTGGTGCCGGGACAGGAGAGAAAGATACGCAGTATTTT	CASSGAGTGEKDTQYF
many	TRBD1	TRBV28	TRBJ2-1	TGTGCCAGCAGATCACCGGGACAGGGGGCGCCCCTTCAGGAGGTCTTC	CASRSPGQGAPLQEVF
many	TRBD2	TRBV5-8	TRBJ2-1	TGTGCCAGCAGCTTGGAAGTTAGCGGGAGTCCTAATGAGCAGTTCTTC	CASSLEVSGSPNEQFF
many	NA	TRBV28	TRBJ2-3	TGTGCCAGCAGATCCCCGGGACAAGGGTTGATAGATACGCAGTATTTT	CASRSPGQGLIDTQYF
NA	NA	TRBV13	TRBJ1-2	TGTGCCAGCGAATACATGGGTTCTGGGCGCTACACCTTC	CASEYMGSGRYTF